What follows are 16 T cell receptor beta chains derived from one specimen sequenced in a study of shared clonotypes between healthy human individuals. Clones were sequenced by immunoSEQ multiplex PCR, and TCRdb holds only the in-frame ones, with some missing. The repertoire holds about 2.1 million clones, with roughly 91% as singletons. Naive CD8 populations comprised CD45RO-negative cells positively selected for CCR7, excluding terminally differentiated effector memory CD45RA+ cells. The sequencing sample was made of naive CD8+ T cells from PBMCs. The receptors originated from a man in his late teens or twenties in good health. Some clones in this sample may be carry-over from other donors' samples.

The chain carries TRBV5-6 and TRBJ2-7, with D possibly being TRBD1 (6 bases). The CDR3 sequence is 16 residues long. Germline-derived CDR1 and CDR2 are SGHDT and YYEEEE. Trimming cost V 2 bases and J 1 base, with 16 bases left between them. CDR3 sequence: CASSFPPSGESYEQYF. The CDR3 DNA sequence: TGTGCCAGCAGCTTCCCCCCTTCAGGGGAATCCTACGAGCAGTACTTC.

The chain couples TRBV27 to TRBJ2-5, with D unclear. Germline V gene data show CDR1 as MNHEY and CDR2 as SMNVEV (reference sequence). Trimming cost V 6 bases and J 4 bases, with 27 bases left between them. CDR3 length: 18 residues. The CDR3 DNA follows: TGTGCCAGCAGACCGTCCCCCACTACGGATTGGGGTGGAGAGACCCAGTACTTC. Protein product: CASRPSPTTDWGGETQYF.

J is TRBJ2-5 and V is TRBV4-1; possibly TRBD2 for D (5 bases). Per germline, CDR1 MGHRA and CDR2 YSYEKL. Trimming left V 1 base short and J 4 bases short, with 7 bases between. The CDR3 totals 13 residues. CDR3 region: CASSQGGRETQYF. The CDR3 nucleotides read TGCGCCAGCAGCCAAGGAGGGCGAGAGACCCAGTACTTC.

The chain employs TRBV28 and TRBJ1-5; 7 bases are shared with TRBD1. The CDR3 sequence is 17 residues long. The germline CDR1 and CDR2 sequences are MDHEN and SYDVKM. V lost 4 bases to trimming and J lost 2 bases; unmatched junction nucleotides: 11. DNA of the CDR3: TGTGCCAGCAGTTCCCTCTTGGAGGGGGCGCGCAATCAGCCCCAGCATTTT. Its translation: CASSSLLEGARNQPQHF.

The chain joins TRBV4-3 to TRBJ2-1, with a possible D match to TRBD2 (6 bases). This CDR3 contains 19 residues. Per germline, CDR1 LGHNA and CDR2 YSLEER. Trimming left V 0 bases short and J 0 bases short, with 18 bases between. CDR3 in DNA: TGCGCCAGCAGCCAAGATAGATCCCCGGGGACTGACTCCTACAATGAGCAGTTCTTC. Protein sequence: CASSQDRSPGTDSYNEQFF.

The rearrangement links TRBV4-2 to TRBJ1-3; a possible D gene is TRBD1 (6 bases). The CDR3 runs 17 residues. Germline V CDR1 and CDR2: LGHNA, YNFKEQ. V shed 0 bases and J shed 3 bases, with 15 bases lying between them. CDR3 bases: TGTGCCAGCAGCCAAGATGTCGGCCAGGGGAATGGAAACACCATATATTTT. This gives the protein CASSQDVGQGNGNTIYF.

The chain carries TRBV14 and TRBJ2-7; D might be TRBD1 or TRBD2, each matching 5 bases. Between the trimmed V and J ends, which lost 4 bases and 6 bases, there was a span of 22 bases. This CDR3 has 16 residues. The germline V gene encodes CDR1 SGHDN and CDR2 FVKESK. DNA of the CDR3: TGTGCCAGCAGCCCCCTGGGACCACCACTCTCGGCCGAGCAGTACTTC. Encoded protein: CASSPLGPPLSAEQYF.

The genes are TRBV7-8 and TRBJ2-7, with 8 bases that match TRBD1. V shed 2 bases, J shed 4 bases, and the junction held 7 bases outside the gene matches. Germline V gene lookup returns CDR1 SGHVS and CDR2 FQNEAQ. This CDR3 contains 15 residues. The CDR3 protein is CASSLYAGGLYEQYF. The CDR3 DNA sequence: TGTGCCAGCAGCTTATATGCAGGGGGCTTATACGAGCAGTACTTC.

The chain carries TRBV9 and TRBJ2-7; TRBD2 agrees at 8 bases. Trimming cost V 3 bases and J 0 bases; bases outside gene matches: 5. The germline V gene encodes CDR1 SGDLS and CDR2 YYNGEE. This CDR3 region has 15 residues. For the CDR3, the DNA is TGTGCCAGCAGCGGATGGAGCGGGAGCTCCTACGAGCAGTACTTC. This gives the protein CASSGWSGSSYEQYF.

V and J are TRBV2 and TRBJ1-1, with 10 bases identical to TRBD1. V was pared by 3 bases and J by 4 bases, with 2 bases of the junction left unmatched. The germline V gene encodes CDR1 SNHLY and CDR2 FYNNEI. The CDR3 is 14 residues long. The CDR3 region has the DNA TGTGCCAGCAGTGAGACAGGGGGCACCACTGAAGCTTTCTTT. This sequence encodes CASSETGGTTEAFF.

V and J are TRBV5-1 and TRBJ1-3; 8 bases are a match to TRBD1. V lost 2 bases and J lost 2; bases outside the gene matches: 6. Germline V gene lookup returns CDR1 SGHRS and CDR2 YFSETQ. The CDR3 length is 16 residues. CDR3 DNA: TGCGCCAGCAGCTTTACCGGGACAGGAGCTGGAAACACCATATATTTT. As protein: CASSFTGTGAGNTIYF.

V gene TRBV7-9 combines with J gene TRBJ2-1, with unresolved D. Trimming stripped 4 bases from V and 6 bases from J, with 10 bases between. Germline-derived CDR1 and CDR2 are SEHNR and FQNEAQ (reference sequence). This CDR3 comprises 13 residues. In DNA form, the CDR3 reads TGTGCCAGCAGCTCTATCGCCCCCAATGAGCAGTTCTTC. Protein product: CASSSIAPNEQFF. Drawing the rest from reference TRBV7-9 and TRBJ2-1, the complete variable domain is DTGVSQNPRHKITKRGQNVTFRCDPISEHNRLYWYRQTLGQGPEFLTYFQNEAQLEKSRLLSDRFSAERPKGSFSTLEIQRTEQGDSAMYLCASSSIAPNEQFFGPGTRLTVL.

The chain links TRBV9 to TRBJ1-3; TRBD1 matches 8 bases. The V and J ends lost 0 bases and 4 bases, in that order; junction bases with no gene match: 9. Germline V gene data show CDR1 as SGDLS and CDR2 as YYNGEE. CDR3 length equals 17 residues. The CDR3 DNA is TGTGCCAGCAGCGTAGGCTACTTCAGGGGGCTCGGAAACACCATATATTTT. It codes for CASSVGYFRGLGNTIYF.

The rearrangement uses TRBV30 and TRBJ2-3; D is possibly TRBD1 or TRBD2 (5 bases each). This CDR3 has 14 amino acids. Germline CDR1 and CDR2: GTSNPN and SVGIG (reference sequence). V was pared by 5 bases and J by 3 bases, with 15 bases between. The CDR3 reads CAWWGSHRTDTQYF. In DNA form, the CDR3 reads TGTGCCTGGTGGGGGTCTCACCGGACAGATACGCAGTATTTT.

In nucleotides, the CDR3 is TGTGCCAGCAGTCTCCGATGGTCAAATAGCAATCAGCCCCAGCATTTT. Residues: CASSLRWSNSNQPQHF. The chain links TRBV28 to TRBJ1-5; D uncertain. V shed 5 bases and J shed 0 bases, with 14 bases lying between them. This CDR3 has 16 amino acids. CDR1 and CDR2 (germline): MDHEN, SYDVKM.

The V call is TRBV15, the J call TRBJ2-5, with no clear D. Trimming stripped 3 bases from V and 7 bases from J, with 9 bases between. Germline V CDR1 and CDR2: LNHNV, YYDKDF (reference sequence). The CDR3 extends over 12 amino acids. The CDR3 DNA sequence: TGTGCCACCAGCAGTGGAGAAGGGACCCAGTACTTC. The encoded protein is CATSSGEGTQYF.